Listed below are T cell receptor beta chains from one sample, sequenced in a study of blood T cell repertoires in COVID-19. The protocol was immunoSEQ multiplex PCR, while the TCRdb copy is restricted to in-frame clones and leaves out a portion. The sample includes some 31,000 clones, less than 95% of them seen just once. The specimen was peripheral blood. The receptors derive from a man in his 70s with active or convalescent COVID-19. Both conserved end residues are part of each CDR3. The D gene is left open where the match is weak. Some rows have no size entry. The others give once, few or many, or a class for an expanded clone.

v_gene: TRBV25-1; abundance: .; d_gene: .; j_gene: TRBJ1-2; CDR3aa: CASSNHQGNYGYTF; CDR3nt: TGTGCCAGCTCCAACCACCAGGGGAACTATGGCTACACCTTC
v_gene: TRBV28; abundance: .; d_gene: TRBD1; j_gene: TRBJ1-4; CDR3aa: CATRQGNEKLFF; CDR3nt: TGTGCCACCCGACAGGGTAATGAAAAACTGTTTTTT
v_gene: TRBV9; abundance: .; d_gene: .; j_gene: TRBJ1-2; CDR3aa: CASSVDGGWGYTF; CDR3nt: TGTGCCAGCAGCGTAGACGGCGGCTGGGGCTACACCTTC
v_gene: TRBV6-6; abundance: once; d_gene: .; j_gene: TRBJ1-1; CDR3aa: CASSLDRTEAFF; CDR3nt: TGTGCCAGCAGTCTCGACAGAACTGAAGCTTTCTTT
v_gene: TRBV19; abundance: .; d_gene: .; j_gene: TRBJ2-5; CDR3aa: CASSLGVPRETQYF; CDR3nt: TGTGCCAGTAGCCTGGGAGTACCCCGGGAGACCCAGTACTTC
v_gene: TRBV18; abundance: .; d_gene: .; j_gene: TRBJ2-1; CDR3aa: CASSPSLHYNEQFF; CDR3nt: TGTGCCAGCTCCCCCAGTTTGCATTACAATGAGCAGTTCTTC
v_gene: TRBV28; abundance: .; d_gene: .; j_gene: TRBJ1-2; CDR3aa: CASSLFVGSGGGYTF; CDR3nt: TGTGCCAGCAGTTTATTTGTAGGTTCTGGCGGAGGCTACACCTTC
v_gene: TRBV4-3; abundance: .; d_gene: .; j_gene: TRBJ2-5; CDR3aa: CASSQTTGETQYF; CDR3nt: TGCGCCAGCAGCCAAACTACAGGAGAGACCCAGTACTTC
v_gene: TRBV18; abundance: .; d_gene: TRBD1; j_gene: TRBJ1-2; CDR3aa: CASSPFGQGLGGYTF; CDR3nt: TGTGCCAGCTCACCATTCGGACAGGGGCTTGGTGGCTACACCTTC
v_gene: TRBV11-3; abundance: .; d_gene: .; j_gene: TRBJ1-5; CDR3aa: CASSLDPGQPQHF; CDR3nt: TGTGCCAGCAGCTTAGATCCAGGGCAGCCCCAGCATTTT
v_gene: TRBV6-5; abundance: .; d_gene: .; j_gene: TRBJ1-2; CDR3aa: CASSYSGGYGYTF; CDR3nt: TGTGCCAGCAGTTACTCCGGCGGATATGGCTACACCTTC
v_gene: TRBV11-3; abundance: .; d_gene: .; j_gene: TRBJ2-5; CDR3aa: CASSPKSRGAWETQYF; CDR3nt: TGTGCCAGCAGCCCTAAGTCCCGGGGGGCTTGGGAGACCCAGTACTTC
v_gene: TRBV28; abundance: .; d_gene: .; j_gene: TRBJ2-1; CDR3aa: CASSPPGQNNEQFF; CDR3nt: TGTGCCAGCAGCCCCCCGGGACAAAACAATGAGCAGTTCTTC
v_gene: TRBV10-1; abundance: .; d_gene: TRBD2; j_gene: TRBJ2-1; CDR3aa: CASSSSSGQKPFF; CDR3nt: TGCGCCAGCAGTTCGTCTAGCGGACAAAAACCGTTCTTC
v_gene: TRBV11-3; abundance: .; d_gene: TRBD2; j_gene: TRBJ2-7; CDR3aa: CASSFFVPTSGASYEQYF; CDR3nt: TGTGCCAGCAGCTTCTTTGTTCCCACTAGCGGGGCTTCCTACGAGCAGTACTTC
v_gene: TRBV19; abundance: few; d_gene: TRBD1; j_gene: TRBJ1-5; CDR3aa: CASSIVTGAGNQPQHF; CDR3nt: TGTGCCAGTAGTATAGTGACAGGGGCCGGCAATCAGCCCCAGCATTTT
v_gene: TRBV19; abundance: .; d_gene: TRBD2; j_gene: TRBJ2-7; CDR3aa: CASSIAAGGYEQYF; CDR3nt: TGTGCCAGTAGTATAGCAGCGGGAGGCTACGAGCAGTACTTC
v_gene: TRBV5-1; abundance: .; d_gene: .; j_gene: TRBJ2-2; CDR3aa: CASSLGTTNTGELFF; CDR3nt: TGCGCCAGCAGCCTAGGGACAACGAACACCGGGGAGCTGTTTTTT
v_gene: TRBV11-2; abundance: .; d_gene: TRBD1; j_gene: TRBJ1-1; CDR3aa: CASSPFDRGTEAFF; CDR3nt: TGTGCCAGCAGCCCCTTCGACAGGGGCACTGAAGCTTTCTTT
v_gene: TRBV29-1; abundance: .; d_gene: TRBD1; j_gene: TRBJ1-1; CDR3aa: CSVGGQGTEAFF; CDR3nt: TGCAGCGTTGGGGGACAGGGCACTGAAGCTTTCTTT
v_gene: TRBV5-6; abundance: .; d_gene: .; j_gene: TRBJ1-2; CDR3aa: CASSLRGANYGYTF; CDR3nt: TGTGCCAGCAGCTTGAGAGGTGCTAACTATGGCTACACCTTC
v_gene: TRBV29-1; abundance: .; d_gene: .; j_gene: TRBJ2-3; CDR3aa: CSVDGVDTQYF; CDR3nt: TGCAGCGTTGACGGGGTAGATACGCAGTATTTT
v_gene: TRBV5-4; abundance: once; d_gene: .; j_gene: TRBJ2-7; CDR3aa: CASSLARGQNHEQYF; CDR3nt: TGTGCCAGCAGCTTGGCCAGGGGCCAGAACCACGAGCAGTACTTC
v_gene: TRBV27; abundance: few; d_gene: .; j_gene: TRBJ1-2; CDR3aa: CASRRILTAGHGYTF; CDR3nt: TGTGCCAGCAGGAGGATACTAACAGCGGGACATGGCTACACCTTC
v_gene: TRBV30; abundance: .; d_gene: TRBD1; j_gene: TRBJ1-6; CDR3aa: CAWSSTGTGINSPLHF; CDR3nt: TGTGCCTGGAGTAGCACGGGGACAGGGATTAATTCACCCCTCCACTTT
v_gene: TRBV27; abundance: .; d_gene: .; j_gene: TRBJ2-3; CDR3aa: CASKLQIPDTQYF; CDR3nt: TGTGCCAGCAAGTTGCAGATTCCAGATACGCAGTATTTT
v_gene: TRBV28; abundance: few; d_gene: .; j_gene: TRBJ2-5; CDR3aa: CASRSRGIGQETQYF; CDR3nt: TGTGCCAGCAGGTCCAGGGGTATAGGTCAAGAGACCCAGTACTTC
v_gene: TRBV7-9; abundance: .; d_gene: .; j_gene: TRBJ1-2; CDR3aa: CASSPMTVNGYTF; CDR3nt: TGTGCCAGCAGCCCTATGACAGTGAACGGCTACACCTTC
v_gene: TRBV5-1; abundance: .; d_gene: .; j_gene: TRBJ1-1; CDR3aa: CASSLAGGDGPEAFF; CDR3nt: TGCGCCAGCAGCTTGGCCGGAGGCGACGGCCCTGAAGCTTTCTTT
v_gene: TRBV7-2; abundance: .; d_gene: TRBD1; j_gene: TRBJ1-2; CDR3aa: CASSLGTGTGYTF; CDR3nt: TGTGCCAGCAGCTTAGGGACAGGGACCGGCTACACCTTC
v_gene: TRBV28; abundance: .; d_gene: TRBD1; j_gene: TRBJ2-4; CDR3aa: CASSRDRGFWAKNIQYF; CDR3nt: TGTGCCAGCAGCAGGGACAGGGGTTTTTGGGCCAAAAACATTCAGTACTTC
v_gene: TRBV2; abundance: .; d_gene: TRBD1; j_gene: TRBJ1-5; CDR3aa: CASSEGTGGQPQHF; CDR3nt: TGTGCCAGCAGTGAAGGGACAGGGGGTCAGCCCCAGCATTTT
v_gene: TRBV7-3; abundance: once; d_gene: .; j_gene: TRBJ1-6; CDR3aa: CASSTGNSPLHF; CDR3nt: TGTGCCAGCAGTACGGGGAATTCACCCCTCCACTTT
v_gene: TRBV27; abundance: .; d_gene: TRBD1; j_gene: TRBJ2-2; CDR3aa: CARGTGANTGELFF; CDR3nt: TGTGCCAGGGGGACAGGCGCGAACACCGGGGAGCTGTTTTTT
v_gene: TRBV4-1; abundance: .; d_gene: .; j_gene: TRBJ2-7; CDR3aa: CASSRMGGRNSYEQYF; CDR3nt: TGCGCCAGCAGCCGTATGGGGGGGCGAAACTCCTACGAGCAGTACTTC
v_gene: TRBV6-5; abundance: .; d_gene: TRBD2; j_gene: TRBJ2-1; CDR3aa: CASRGQRGAEQFF; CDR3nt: TGTGCCAGCAGAGGCCAGCGGGGGGCTGAGCAGTTCTTC
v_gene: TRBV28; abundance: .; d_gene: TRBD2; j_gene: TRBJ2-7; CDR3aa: CASIRTSASYEQYF; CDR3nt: TGTGCCAGCATAAGGACTAGCGCTTCCTACGAGCAGTACTTC
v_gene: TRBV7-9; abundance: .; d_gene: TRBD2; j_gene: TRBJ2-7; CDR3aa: CASSEGSSGRREQYF; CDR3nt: TGTGCCAGCAGCGAGGGGAGTAGCGGGAGACGCGAGCAGTACTTC
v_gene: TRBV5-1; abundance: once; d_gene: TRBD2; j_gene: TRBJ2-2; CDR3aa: CASSQPGLAVTGELFF; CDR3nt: TGCGCCAGCAGCCAACCGGGACTAGCGGTTACCGGGGAGCTGTTTTTT
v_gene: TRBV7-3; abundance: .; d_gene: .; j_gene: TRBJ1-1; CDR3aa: CASSLGPPPNTEAFF; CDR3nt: TGTGCCAGCAGCTTAGGGCCCCCTCCCAACACTGAAGCTTTCTTT
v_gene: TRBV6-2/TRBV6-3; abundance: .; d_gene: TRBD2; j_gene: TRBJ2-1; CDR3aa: CASSYEVAGEHNSYNEQFF; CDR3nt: TGTGCCAGCAGTTATGAGGTAGCGGGGGAGCATAACTCCTACAATGAGCAGTTCTTC
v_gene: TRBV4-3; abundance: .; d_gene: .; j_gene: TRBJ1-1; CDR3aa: CASSQWGRGMNTEAFF; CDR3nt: TGCGCCAGCAGCCAATGGGGGAGGGGCATGAACACTGAAGCTTTCTTT
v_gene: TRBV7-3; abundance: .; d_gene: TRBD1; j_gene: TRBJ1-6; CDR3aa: CASSPRGQANSPLHF; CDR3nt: TGTGCCAGCAGCCCAAGGGGACAGGCCAATTCACCCCTCCACTTT
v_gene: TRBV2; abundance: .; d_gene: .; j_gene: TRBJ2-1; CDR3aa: CASSDRGYNEQFF; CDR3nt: TGTGCCAGCAGTGACCGAGGCTACAATGAGCAGTTCTTC
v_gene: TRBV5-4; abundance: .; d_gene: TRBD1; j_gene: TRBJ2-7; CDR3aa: CASSPLTGTGAHEQYF; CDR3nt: TGTGCCAGCAGCCCCCTCACCGGGACAGGGGCCCACGAGCAGTACTTC
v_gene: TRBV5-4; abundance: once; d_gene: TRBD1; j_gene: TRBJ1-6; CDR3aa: CASNEPGQNNSPLHF; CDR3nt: TGTGCCAGCAACGAACCGGGACAGAACAATTCACCCCTCCACTTT
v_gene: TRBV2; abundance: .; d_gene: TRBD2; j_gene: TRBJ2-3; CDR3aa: CASSEGLAGGPTDTQYF; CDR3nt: TGTGCCAGCAGTGAGGGACTAGCGGGGGGGCCCACAGATACGCAGTATTTT
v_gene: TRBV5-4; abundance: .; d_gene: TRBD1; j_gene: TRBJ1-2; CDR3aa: CASSLIGTGGFGYTF; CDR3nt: TGTGCCAGCAGCTTGATAGGGACAGGGGGCTTCGGCTACACCTTC
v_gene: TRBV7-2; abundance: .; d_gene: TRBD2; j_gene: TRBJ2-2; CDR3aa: CASSYSTSPGTGELFF; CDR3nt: TGTGCCAGCAGCTATTCGACTAGCCCTGGGACCGGGGAGCTGTTTTTT
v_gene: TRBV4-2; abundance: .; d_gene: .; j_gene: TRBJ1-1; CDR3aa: CASSQDLGRGNTEAFF; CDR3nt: TGTGCCAGCAGCCAAGATTTAGGAAGGGGGAACACTGAAGCTTTCTTT
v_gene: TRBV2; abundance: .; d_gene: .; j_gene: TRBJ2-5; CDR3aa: CASSGNTREETQYF; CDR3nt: TGTGCCAGCAGTGGAAACACGCGGGAAGAGACCCAGTACTTC
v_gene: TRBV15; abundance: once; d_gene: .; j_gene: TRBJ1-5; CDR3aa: CATSRPRQAAVGNQPQHF; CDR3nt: TGTGCCACCAGCAGACCCCGGCAGGCCGCTGTGGGCAATCAGCCCCAGCATTTT
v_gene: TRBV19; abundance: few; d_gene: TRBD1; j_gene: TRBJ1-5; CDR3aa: CASSLRTGSQHF; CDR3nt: TGTGCCAGTAGTCTGCGGACAGGCAGCCAGCATTTT
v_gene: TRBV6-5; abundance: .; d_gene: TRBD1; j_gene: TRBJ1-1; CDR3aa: CASSYSTGEAFF; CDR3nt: TGTGCCAGCAGTTACTCGACAGGGGAGGCTTTCTTT
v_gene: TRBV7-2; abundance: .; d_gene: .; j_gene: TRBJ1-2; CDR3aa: CASSPRSGQRSGYGYTF; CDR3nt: TGTGCCAGCAGCCCACGGTCTGGACAGCGGTCTGGCTATGGCTACACCTTC
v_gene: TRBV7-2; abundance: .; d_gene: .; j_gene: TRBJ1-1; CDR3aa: CASSLEGRANTEAFF; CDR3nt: TGTGCCAGCAGCTTAGAGGGCAGGGCAAACACTGAAGCTTTCTTT
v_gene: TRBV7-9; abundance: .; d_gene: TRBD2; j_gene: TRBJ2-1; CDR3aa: CASSLRTSGSNEQFF; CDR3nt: TGTGCCAGCAGCTTGAGGACTAGCGGGAGCAATGAGCAGTTCTTC
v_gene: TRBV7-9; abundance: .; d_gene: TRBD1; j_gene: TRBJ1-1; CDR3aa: CASSLSGGLEAFF; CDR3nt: TGTGCCAGCAGCTTATCAGGGGGACTTGAAGCTTTCTTT